The 30 T cell receptor beta chains listed next were all sequenced from one sample in a study of neurological immune-mediated disorders. Using its own MiXCR run on the 5' RACE reads, TCRdb lists one record per CDR3 protein. Here the sample spans about 52,000 distinct CDR3 sequences, around 4% being singletons. The sequenced sample consisted of PBMCs. The source of these receptors is a man in his sixties with multiple sclerosis.

CDR3 DNA sequence: TGCAGTGCTAGCGTGCCAGGGGGAGGGATCGAAGAAAAACTGTTTTTT. Translated, it gives CSASVPGGGIEEKLFF. The V and J genes are TRBV20-1 and TRBJ1-4, with TRBD1 identical over 7 bases. The CDR3 loop spans 16 amino acids. The ends lost 3 bases at V and 8 bases at J; junction bases unmatched: 15. Germline CDR1 DFQATT, CDR2 SNEGSKA (reference sequence).

The V and J genes are TRBV10-3 and TRBJ1-2; no reliable D call. This CDR3 is 11 amino acids long. Germline-derived CDR1 and CDR2 are ENHRY and SYGVKD. Trimming took off 11 bases at V and 3 bases at J, with 10 bases between the two ends. CDR3 in DNA: TGTGCCGCAGGAGGACACTATGGCTACACCTTC. Amino acids: CAAGGHYGYTF.

There are many counts of this clonotype. The rearrangement joins TRBV2 to TRBJ2-2; D not resolved. The CDR3 length is 15 residues. Trimming pared 5 bases from V and 0 bases from J, leaving 10 bases between. Germline-derived CDR1 and CDR2 are SNHLY and FYNNEI. The CDR3 protein is CASSSVGANTGELFF. CDR3 nucleotide sequence: TGTGCCAGCAGTTCAGTCGGAGCGAACACCGGGGAGCTGTTTTTT.

This clonotype was found many times. Here the CDR3 reads CSVGGLPGRQIQYF. CDR3 DNA: TGCAGCGTTGGGGGGCTCCCGGGACGTCAGATTCAGTACTTC. The genes are TRBV29-1 and TRBJ2-4; the D gene is possibly TRBD1 (6 bases). The CDR3 is made up of 14 amino acids. Between the trimmed V and J ends, which lost 4 bases and 10 bases, there was a span of 20 bases. Looked up from germline, CDR1 is SQVTM and CDR2 is ANQGSEA.

This clonotype has ten or more counts. This chain links TRBV6-5 with TRBJ2-1; TRBD2 matches 8 bases. V shed 5 bases and J 9 bases; nucleotides not matched to a gene: 12. This CDR3 has 15 amino acids. Germline V gene data show CDR1 as MNHEY and CDR2 as SVGAGI. The chain's CDR3 is CASSPGLVGSREQFF. CDR3 DNA sequence: TGTGCCAGCAGTCCGGGACTAGTGGGATCCCGTGAGCAGTTCTTC.

CDR3 sequence reads: CSARDGAQDREAFF. In DNA form, the CDR3 reads TGCAGTGCTAGAGATGGGGCCCAAGACCGTGAAGCTTTCTTT. V and J are TRBV20-1 and TRBJ1-1, with D tentatively TRBD1 (5 bases). The CDR3 runs 14 residues. The germline V gene encodes CDR1 DFQATT and CDR2 SNEGSKA (reference sequence). V lost 0 bases, J lost 7 bases, and 15 bases lay in between.

This clonotype was counted ten times or more. The J gene is TRBJ2-2, the V gene TRBV20-1, with 7 bases that match TRBD1. This CDR3 has 14 residues. Unmatched junction bases numbered 4, after V lost 5 bases and J lost 1 base. Germline CDR1 DFQATT, CDR2 SNEGSKA (reference sequence). In nucleotides, the CDR3 is TGCAGTGCTTCCGGACAGGAGAACACCGGGGAGCTGTTTTTT. This codes for CSASGQENTGELFF.

This clonotype was seen repeatedly, ten times or more. The rearrangement uses TRBV20-1 and TRBJ2-4; 8 nucleotides align to TRBD1. In germline, CDR1 is DFQATT, CDR2 SNEGSKA (reference sequence). J lost 3 bases, V lost 4 bases, and 11 bases had no gene match. The CDR3 runs to 16 residues. DNA of the CDR3: TGCAGTGCTACCACTTCAGGGGGCAAAGGCAAAAACATTCAGTACTTC. Amino acid sequence: CSATTSGGKGKNIQYF.

This clonotype has ten or more counts. The rearrangement joins TRBV11-2 to TRBJ2-1; D possibly corresponds to TRBD2 (7 bases). Germline CDR1 reads SGHAT; CDR2 reads FQNNGV. Trimming cost V 7 bases and J 2 bases, with 15 bases left between them. This CDR3 spans 15 amino acids. The CDR3 protein is CASNSPGGPYNEQFF. In DNA form, the CDR3 reads TGTGCCAGCAACTCCCCCGGGGGGCCCTACAATGAGCAGTTCTTC.

Ten or more counts support this clonotype. The CDR3 DNA follows: TGCAGTGCTAGCCTTAGGGCGGGGCAGGCCCAGTACTTC. It translates to CSASLRAGQAQYF. The chain joins TRBV20-1 to TRBJ2-5; D is possibly TRBD2 (6 bases). The CDR3 covers 13 residues. Germline CDR1 reads DFQATT; CDR2 reads SNEGSKA (reference sequence). V dropped 3 bases and J dropped 9 bases, with 17 bases sitting between them.

This clonotype was seen repeatedly, ten times or more. The V call is TRBV6-1, the J call TRBJ2-7; D is uncertain. In germline, CDR1 is MNHNS, CDR2 SASEGT. Trimming shortened V by 1 base and J by 3 bases, and 4 bases separated the two germline ends. The CDR3 is made up of 12 amino acids. CDR3 sequence (DNA): TGTGCCAGCAGTGAAGGGGTCTACGAGCAGTACTTC. Amino acid sequence: CASSEGVYEQYF.

This clonotype was seen repeatedly, ten times or more. The V call is TRBV7-2, the J call TRBJ1-1; D is unclear. From germline, CDR1 is SGHTA and CDR2 FQGNSA. Trimming removed 5 bases at V and 1 base at J, with 11 bases between. This CDR3 has 14 amino acids. The CDR3 DNA sequence: TGTGCCAGCAGCCCAAGGGCGGGGAACACTGAAGCTTTCTTT. Translated: CASSPRAGNTEAFF.

This clonotype was counted many times. This chain joins TRBV20-1 and TRBJ1-4, with 8 bases matching TRBD1. Losses at the gene ends were 5 bases for V and 4 bases for J; bases not matched to a gene: 9. CDR1 is DFQATT and CDR2 is SNEGSKA in the germline V gene (reference sequence). This CDR3 is built from 15 residues. This chain's CDR3 is CSAGRNGQGNEKLFF. In DNA, the CDR3 is TGCAGTGCTGGGAGGAATGGACAGGGTAATGAAAAACTGTTTTTT.

The chain combines TRBV6-1 with TRBJ2-4; D unclear. The CDR3 contains 16 residues. CDR1 and CDR2 (germline): MNHNS, SASEGT. Trimming cost V 6 bases and J 0 bases, with 15 bases left between them. The CDR3 spells CASSPKAVIAKNIQYF. The CDR3 DNA reads TGTGCCAGCAGCCCTAAAGCAGTAATAGCCAAAAACATTCAGTACTTC.

This clonotype was recorded at least ten times. J is TRBJ2-5 and V is TRBV24-1, with D possibly being TRBD1 or TRBD2 (6 bases each). Germline V gene data show CDR1 as KGHDR and CDR2 as SFDVKD. V was shortened by 5 bases and J by 1 base, with 22 bases between the two germline ends. The CDR3 length is 18 residues. As DNA, the CDR3 is TGTGCCACCAGTGGAAAATCTCGAGGGGGGCCGACCCAAGAGACCCAGTACTTC. As protein: CATSGKSRGGPTQETQYF.

Many counts were recorded for this clonotype. V is TRBV5-1 and J is TRBJ2-3; unclear D gene. V was trimmed by 4 bases and J by 6 bases, leaving 15 bases between them. The CDR3 loop spans 14 amino acids. Germline loops: CDR1 SGHRS, CDR2 YFSETQ. The CDR3 DNA sequence: TGCGCCAGCAGCCTCCCTACTATGAAGGATACGCAGTATTTT. As protein: CASSLPTMKDTQYF.

This clonotype is labeled medium-sized. The chain employs TRBV20-1 and TRBJ2-4; weak D call: TRBD1 (6 bases). This CDR3 has 14 amino acids. Germline CDR1 DFQATT, CDR2 SNEGSKA (reference sequence). V lost 7 bases to trimming and J lost 1 base, with 14 bases between them. The CDR3 region is CSGTVLTAKNIQYF. The CDR3 DNA sequence: TGCAGTGGGACAGTCCTAACGGCCAAAAACATTCAGTACTTC.

This clonotype was observed a few times. V is TRBV10-1 and J is TRBJ1-1, with no clear D. CDR3 length equals 14 residues. The ends were cut back, 8 bases at V and 4 bases at J, with 17 bases in the middle. Looked up from germline, CDR1 is WNHNN and CDR2 is SYGVQD (reference sequence). CDR3 sequence reads: CASSNMGSTTEAFF. The CDR3 DNA is TGCGCCAGCTCGAATATGGGGTCAACCACTGAAGCTTTCTTT.

This clonotype has at least ten counts. This rearrangement joins TRBV5-1 to TRBJ2-1; 14 bases match TRBD2. V gave up 1 base and J gave up 9 bases; unmatched junction bases: 15. This CDR3 has 19 amino acids. The germline gives CDR1 SGHRS, CDR2 YFSETQ. The CDR3 is CASSLSGTGRTSGRPEQFF. Written as DNA, the CDR3 is TGCGCCAGCAGCTTGTCTGGGACAGGGAGGACTAGCGGGAGGCCTGAGCAGTTCTTC.

About this clonotype itself: This sequence may be a read error, since a much larger clone differs from it by one base. The V call is TRBV6-1, the J call TRBJ2-1; the D gene is possibly TRBD2 (5 bases). CDR1 MNHNS and CDR2 SASEGT come from the germline V gene. V was trimmed by 10 bases and J by 14 bases, leaving 18 bases between them. The CDR3 contains 11 residues. The CDR3 spells CANTFGSWEFF. The DNA for the CDR3 is TGTGCCAACACTTTTGGGAGTTGGGAGTTCTTC.

This clonotype was counted many times. The V gene is TRBV7-8, the J gene TRBJ1-1; D call uncertain. The CDR3 is made up of 14 amino acids. The V gene lost 5 bases and the J gene lost 1 base, with 11 bases spanning the gap. Per germline, CDR1 SGHVS and CDR2 FQNEAQ. The CDR3 loop reads CASSRRAQNTEAFF. CDR3 coding DNA: TGTGCCAGCAGCAGGAGGGCTCAGAACACTGAAGCTTTCTTT.

J is TRBJ1-1 and V is TRBV29-1; tentatively, D is TRBD1 (5 bases). Germline lookup yields CDR1 SQVTM and CDR2 ANQGSEA. Trimming pared 4 bases from V and 6 bases from J, leaving 21 bases between. This CDR3 is 15 amino acids long. CDR3: CSVGYRVGESAEAFF. The CDR3 DNA reads as TGCAGCGTTGGATATAGGGTAGGGGAGAGCGCTGAAGCTTTCTTT.

This clonotype was counted many times. V is TRBV20-1 and J is TRBJ2-3; TRBD1 matches at 7 bases. Unmatched junction bases numbered 13, after V lost 3 bases and J lost 7 bases. Germline V gives CDR1 DFQATT, CDR2 SNEGSKA (reference sequence). This CDR3 is built from 15 residues. CDR3 nucleotides: TGCAGTGCTAGCCCCCCCACAGGGGTGGACAATACGCAGTATTTT. This gives the protein CSASPPTGVDNTQYF.

This clonotype was picked up many times. V and J are TRBV12-3 or TRBV12-4 and TRBJ1-2; a weak D match, TRBD1 (5 bases). The CDR3 length is 15 residues. With 7 bases removed from V and 7 bases from J, the gap between germline ends came to 22 bases. Written as DNA, the CDR3 is TGTGCCAGCACCCCTGGCGGGAGGGGCTTCTTTGGCTACACCTTC. Translation: CASTPGGRGFFGYTF.

This chain joins TRBV20-1 and TRBJ2-7, with 9 bases that match TRBD1. CDR1 is DFQATT and CDR2 is SNEGSKA in the germline V gene (reference sequence). With 6 bases clipped from V and 3 bases from J, the junction kept 9 bases outside the gene matches. The CDR3 is 14 amino acids. The CDR3 sequence: CSALRPGQGYEQYF. The CDR3 region has the DNA TGCAGTGCGCTCCGACCGGGACAGGGCTACGAGCAGTACTTC.

In this sample, this clonotype turned up many times. The chain employs TRBV20-1 and TRBJ1-3, with D unclear. The CDR3 is 12 amino acids. Germline values: CDR1 DFQATT, CDR2 SNEGSKA (reference sequence). CDR3 protein: CSPTPDGNTIYF. The CDR3 region has the DNA TGCAGCCCTACCCCGGACGGAAACACCATATATTTT.

This clonotype was seen repeatedly, ten times or more. The chain joins TRBV5-1 to TRBJ1-2, with 9 bases that match TRBD1. The V gene end was trimmed by 8 bases and the J gene end by 3 bases; junction bases not matched to a gene: 8. The CDR3 is made up of 14 amino acids. Germline CDR1 and CDR2: SGHRS and YFSETQ. This CDR3 reads CASMDRGGHYGYTF. CDR3 in DNA: TGCGCCAGTATGGACAGGGGCGGTCACTATGGCTACACCTTC.

There are many counts of this clonotype. The chain has TRBV18 and TRBJ2-7; 8 bases match TRBD1. This CDR3 region has 14 residues. J gave up 6 bases and V 2 bases, and 6 bases lay outside the gene matches. CDR1 and CDR2 from the germline V gene are KGHSH and LQKENI. This chain's CDR3 is CASSPTGGKGEQYF. The DNA of the CDR3 is TGTGCCAGCTCACCAACAGGGGGTAAAGGCGAGCAGTACTTC. The complete variable domain, with remaining parts taken from reference TRBV18 and TRBJ2-7, reads NAGVMQNPRHLVRRRGQEARLRCSPMKGHSHVYWYRQLPEEGLKFMVYLQKENIIDESGMPKERFSAEFPKEGPSILRIQQVVRGDSAAYFCASSPTGGKGEQYFGPGTRLTVT.

The chain links TRBV2 to TRBJ1-6; unclear D gene. V was clipped by 6 bases and J by 7 bases, with 16 bases between them. Germline V gene sequence: CDR1 SNHLY, CDR2 FYNNEI. CDR3 length equals 15 residues. The CDR3 loop is CASSGGVAGNSPLHF. The CDR3 DNA is TGTGCCAGCAGCGGTGGAGTAGCGGGGAATTCACCCCTCCACTTT.

This clonotype came up many times. The CDR3 DNA reads as TGCGCCAGCAGCTTGGACGAGGCCGAGCAGTACTTC. This codes for CASSLDEAEQYF. The V gene is TRBV5-1, the J gene TRBJ2-7; the D is unclear. The CDR3 is made up of 12 amino acids. The V gene's germline CDR1 is SGHRS and CDR2 YFSETQ. With 0 bases removed from V and 6 bases from J, the gap between germline ends came to 7 bases.